This record looks at one T cell receptor (beta chain) sequence and its context. CDR1 is MNHEY and CDR2 is SVGEGT in the germline V gene. Trimming removed 6 bases from V and 2 bases from J; junction bases left unmatched: 3. CDR3 size: 14 residues. The data belong to a study of blood T cell repertoires in COVID-19. About the study: COVID-19 samples collected from the United States, Italy and Spain covered acute and convalescent phases. T cells, B-cell-depleted T cells, or PBMCs provided the cDNA or gDNA that served as material.

Original handling: Nucleated cell counts were estimated from reference gene primer amplification. This table comes from immunoSEQ multiplex PCR, and its TCRdb copy is limited to in-frame clones, with some not included. V and J calls and clone size are as listed in that table; D and trimming were resolved from the DNA. The table records roughly 45,000 clones, more than 80% of them present only once. The chain uses TRBV6-2 or TRBV6-3 and TRBJ2-3; 9 bases are a match to TRBD2. Sequenced input: peripheral blood. The clonotype was recovered from a man in his 60s with active COVID-19. CDR3 sequence: CASSWTSDTDTQYF. The CDR3 DNA is TGTGCCAGCAGCTGGACTAGCGACACAGATACGCAGTATTTT.